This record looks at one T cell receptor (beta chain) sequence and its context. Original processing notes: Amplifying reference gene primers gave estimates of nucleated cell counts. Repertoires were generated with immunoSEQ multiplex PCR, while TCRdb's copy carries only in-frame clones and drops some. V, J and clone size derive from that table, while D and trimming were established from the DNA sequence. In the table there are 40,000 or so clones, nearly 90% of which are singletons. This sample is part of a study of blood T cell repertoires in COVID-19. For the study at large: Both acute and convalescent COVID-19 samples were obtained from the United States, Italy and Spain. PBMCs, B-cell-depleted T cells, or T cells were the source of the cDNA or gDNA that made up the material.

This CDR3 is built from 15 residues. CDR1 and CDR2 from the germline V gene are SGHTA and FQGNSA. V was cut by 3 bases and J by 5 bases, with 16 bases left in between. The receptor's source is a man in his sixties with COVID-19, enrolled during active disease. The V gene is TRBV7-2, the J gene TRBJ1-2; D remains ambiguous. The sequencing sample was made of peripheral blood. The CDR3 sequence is CASSFSAVGGYGYTF. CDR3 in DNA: TGTGCCAGCAGCTTTAGTGCGGTCGGTGGATATGGCTACACCTTC.